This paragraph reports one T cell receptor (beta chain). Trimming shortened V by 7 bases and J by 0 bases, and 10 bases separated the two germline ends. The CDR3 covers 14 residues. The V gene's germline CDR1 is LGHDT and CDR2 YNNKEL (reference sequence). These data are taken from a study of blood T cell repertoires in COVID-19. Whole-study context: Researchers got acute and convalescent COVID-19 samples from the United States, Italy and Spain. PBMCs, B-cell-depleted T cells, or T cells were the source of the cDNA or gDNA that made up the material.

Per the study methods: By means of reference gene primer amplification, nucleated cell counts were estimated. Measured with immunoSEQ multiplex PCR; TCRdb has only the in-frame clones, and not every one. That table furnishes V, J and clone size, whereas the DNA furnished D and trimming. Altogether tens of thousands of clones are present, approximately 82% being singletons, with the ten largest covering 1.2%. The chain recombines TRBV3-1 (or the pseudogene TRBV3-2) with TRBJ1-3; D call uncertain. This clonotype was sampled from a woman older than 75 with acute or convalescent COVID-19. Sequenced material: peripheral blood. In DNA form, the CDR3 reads TGTGCCAGCACCGCCTCGGGCTCTGGAAACACCATATATTTT. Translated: CASTASGSGNTIYF.